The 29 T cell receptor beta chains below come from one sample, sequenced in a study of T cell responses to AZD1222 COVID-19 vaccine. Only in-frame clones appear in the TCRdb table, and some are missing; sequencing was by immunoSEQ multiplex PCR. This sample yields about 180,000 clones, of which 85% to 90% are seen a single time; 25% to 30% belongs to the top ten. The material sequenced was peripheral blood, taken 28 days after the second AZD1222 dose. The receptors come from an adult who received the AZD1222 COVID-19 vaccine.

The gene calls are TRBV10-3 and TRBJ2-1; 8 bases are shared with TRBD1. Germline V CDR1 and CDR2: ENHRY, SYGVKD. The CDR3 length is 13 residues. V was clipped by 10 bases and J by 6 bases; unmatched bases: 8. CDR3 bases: TGTGCCAGCCGGTCAGGGGGCCTCAATGAGCAGTTCTTC. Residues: CASRSGGLNEQFF.

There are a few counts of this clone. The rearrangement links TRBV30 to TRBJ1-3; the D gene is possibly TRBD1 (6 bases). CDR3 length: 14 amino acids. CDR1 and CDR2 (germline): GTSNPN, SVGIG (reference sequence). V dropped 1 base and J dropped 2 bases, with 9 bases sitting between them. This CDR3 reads CAWSGNRAGNTIYF. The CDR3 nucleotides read TGTGCCTGGAGTGGAAACAGGGCTGGAAACACCATATATTTT.

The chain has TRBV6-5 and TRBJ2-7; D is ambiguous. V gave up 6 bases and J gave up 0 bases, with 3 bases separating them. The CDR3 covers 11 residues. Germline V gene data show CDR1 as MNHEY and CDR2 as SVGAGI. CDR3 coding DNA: TGTGCCAGCAGGGCCTCCTACGAGCAGTACTTC. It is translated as CASRASYEQYF.

CDR3 nucleotide sequence: TGTGCCAGCAGCTTATCAGGGGTGTACGAGCAGTACTTC. Translation gives CASSLSGVYEQYF. V gene TRBV7-9 combines with J gene TRBJ2-7; the D gene is possibly TRBD1 (6 bases). The CDR3 length is 13 residues. The V and J ends lost 2 bases and 4 bases respectively, with 9 bases between them. Germline V gene lookup returns CDR1 SEHNR and CDR2 FQNEAQ (reference sequence).

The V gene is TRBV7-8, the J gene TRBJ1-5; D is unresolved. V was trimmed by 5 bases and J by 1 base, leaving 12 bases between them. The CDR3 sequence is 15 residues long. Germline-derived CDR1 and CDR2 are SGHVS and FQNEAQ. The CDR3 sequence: CASSRRDGSNQPQHF. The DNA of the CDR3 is TGTGCCAGCAGCCGACGCGACGGGAGCAATCAGCCCCAGCATTTT.

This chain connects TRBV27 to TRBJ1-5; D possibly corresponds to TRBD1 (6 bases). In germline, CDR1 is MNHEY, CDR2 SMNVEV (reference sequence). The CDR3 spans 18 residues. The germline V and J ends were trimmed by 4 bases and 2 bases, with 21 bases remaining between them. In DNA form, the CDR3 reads TGTGCCAGCAGTTGGGGAGGGGCCAGGGGCGCGGGCAATCAGCCCCAGCATTTT. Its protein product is CASSWGGARGAGNQPQHF.

CDR3 bases: TGTGCCACACAGGTTTATAGCAATCAGCCCCAGCATTTT. This translates into CATQVYSNQPQHF. This chain joins TRBV28 and TRBJ1-5; the D gene is possibly TRBD1 (5 bases). The CDR3 runs to 13 residues. V lost 10 bases and J lost 0, with 10 bases in between. Germline V CDR1 and CDR2: MDHEN, SYDVKM.

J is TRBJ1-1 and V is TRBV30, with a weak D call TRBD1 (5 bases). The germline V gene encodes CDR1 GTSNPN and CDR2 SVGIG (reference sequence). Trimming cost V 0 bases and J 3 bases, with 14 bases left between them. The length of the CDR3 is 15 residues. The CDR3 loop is CAWSVDSFGYTEAFF. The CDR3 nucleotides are TGTGCCTGGAGTGTAGACAGTTTCGGGTACACTGAAGCTTTCTTT.

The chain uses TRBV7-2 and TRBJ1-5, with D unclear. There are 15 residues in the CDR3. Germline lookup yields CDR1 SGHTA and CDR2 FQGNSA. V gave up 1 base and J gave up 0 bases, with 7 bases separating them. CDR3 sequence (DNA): TGTGCCAGCAGCTTAGTTCCCCATAGCAATCAGCCCCAGCATTTT. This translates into CASSLVPHSNQPQHF.

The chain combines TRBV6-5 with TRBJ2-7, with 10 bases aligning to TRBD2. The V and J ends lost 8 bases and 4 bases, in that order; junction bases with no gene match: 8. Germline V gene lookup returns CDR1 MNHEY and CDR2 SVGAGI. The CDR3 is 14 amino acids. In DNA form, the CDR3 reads TGTGCCAGCCGAGCGGGAGGGCCGTTGTACGAGCAGTACTTC. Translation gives CASRAGGPLYEQYF.

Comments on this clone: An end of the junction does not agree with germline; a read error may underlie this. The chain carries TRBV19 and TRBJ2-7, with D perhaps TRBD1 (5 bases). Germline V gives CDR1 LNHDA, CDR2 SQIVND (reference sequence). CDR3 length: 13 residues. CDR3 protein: CASRPRAGQEQYF. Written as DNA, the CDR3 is TGTGCCAGTAGACCCCGCGCCGGACAAGAGCAGTATTTC.

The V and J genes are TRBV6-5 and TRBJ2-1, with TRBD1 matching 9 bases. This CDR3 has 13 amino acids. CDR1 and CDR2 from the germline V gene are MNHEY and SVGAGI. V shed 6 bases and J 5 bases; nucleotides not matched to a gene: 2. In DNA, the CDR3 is TGTGCCAGCAGCTGGGACAGGGACAATGAGCAGTTCTTC. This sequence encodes CASSWDRDNEQFF.

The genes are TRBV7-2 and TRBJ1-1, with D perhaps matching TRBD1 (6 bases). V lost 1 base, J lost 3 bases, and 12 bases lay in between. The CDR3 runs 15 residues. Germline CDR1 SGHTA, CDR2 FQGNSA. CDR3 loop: CASSLVWGADTEAFF. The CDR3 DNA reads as TGTGCCAGCAGCTTAGTATGGGGGGCTGACACTGAAGCTTTCTTT.

The CDR3 loop reads CASRFLNTEAFF. DNA for the CDR3: TGTGCCAGCAGGTTCCTGAACACTGAAGCTTTCTTT. The chain links TRBV28 to TRBJ1-1; D gene unclear. The CDR3 runs to 12 residues. CDR1 and CDR2 from the germline V gene are MDHEN and SYDVKM. The V and J ends lost 6 bases and 0 bases respectively, with 5 bases between them.

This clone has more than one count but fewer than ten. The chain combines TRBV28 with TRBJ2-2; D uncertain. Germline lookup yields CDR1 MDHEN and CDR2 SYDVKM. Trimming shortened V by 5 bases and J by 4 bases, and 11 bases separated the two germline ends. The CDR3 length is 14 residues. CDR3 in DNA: TGTGCCAGCAGTCGACGTGGCGGCACCGGGGAGCTGTTTTTT. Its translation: CASSRRGGTGELFF.

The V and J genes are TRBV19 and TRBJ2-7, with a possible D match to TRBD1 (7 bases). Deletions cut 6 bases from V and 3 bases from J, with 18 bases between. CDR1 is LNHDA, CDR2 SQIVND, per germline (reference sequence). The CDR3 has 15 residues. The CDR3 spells CASSPAGQLRYEQYF. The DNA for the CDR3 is TGTGCCAGTAGCCCCGCGGGACAGCTTCGCTACGAGCAGTACTTC.

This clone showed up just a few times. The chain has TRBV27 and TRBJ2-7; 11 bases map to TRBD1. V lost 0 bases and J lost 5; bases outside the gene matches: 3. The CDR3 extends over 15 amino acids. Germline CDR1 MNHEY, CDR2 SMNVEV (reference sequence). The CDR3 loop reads CASSLSGDRGDEQYF. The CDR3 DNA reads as TGTGCCAGCAGTTTATCGGGGGACAGGGGGGACGAGCAGTACTTC.

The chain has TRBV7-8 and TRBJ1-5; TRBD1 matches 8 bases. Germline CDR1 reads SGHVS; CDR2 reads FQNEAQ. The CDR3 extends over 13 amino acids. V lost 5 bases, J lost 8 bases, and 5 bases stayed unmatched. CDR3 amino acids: CASSPDRVKPQHF. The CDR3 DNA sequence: TGTGCCAGCAGCCCGGACAGGGTAAAGCCCCAGCATTTT.

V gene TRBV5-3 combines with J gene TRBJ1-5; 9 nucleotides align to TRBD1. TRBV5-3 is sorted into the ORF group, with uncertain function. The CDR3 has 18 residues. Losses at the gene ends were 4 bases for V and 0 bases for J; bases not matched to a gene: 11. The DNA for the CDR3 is TGTGCCAGAAGCGCAACCGGGACAGGGACCGATAGCAATCAGCCCCAGCATTTT. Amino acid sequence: CARSATGTGTDSNQPQHF.

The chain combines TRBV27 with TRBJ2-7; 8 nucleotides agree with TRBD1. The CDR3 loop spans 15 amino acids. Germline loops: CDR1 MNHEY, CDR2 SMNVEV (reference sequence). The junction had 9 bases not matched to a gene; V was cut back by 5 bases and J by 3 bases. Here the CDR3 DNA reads TGTGCCAGCAGTCCCTACCGGACAGGGTACTACGAGCAGTACTTC. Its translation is CASSPYRTGYYEQYF.

The CDR3 region is CASSGPSRREQYF. The CDR3 nucleotides read TGTGCCTCCAGCGGGCCCAGTCGGCGCGAGCAGTACTTC. The chain joins TRBV3-1 (or the pseudogene TRBV3-2) to TRBJ2-7; TRBD2 might be the D (6 bases). V shed 11 bases and J shed 6 bases, with 20 bases lying between them. This CDR3 region has 13 residues. Germline CDR1 reads LGHDT; CDR2 reads YNNKEL (reference sequence).

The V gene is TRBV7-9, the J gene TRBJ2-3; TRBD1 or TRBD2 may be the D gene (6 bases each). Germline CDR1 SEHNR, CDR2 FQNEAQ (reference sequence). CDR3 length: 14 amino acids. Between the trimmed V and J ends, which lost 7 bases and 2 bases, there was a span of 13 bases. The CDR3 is CASTRGGNTDTQYF. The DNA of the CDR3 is TGTGCCAGCACTCGAGGGGGGAACACAGATACGCAGTATTTT.

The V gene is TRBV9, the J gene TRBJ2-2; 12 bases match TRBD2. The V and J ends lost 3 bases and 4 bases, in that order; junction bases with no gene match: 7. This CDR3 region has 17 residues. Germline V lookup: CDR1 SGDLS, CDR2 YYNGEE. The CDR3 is CASSERLAGVSTGELFF. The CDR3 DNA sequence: TGTGCCAGCAGCGAAAGACTAGCGGGAGTGAGCACCGGGGAGCTGTTTTTT.

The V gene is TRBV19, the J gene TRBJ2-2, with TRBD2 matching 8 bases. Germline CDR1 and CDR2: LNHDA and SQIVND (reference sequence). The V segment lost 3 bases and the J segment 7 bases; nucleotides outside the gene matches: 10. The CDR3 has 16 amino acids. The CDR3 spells CASSIVSGRGGGELFF. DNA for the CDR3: TGTGCCAGTAGTATCGTGTCCGGGAGGGGCGGCGGGGAGCTGTTTTTT.

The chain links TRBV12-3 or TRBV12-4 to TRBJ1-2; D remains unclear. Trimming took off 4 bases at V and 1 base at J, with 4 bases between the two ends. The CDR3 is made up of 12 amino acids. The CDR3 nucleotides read TGTGCCAGCAGTTGGCTTAACTATGGCTACACCTTC. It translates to CASSWLNYGYTF.

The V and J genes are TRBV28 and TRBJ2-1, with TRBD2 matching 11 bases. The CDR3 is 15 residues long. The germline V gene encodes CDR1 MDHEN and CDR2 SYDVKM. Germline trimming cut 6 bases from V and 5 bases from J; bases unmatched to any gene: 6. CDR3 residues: CASSYLAGGDNEQFF. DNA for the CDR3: TGTGCCAGCAGCTATCTAGCGGGAGGCGACAATGAGCAGTTCTTC.

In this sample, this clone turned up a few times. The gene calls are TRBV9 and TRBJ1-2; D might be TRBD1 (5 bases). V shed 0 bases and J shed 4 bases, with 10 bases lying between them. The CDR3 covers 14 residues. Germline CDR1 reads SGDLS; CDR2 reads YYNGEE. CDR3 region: CASSVEAGGYGYTF. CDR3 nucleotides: TGTGCCAGCAGCGTAGAGGCCGGGGGCTATGGCTACACCTTC.

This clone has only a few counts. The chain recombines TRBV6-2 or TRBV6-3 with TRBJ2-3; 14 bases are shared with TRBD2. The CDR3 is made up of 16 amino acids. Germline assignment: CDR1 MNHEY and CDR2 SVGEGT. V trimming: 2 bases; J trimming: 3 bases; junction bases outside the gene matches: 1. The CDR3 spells CASSYGTSGRTDTQYF. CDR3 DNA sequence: TGTGCCAGCAGTTACGGGACTAGCGGGAGAACAGATACGCAGTATTTT.

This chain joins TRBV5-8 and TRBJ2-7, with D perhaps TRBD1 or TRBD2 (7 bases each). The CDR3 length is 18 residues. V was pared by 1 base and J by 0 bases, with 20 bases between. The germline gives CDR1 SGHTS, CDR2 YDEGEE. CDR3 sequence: CASSLLGGFSGHSYEQYF. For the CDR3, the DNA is TGTGCCAGCAGCTTGTTAGGGGGCTTTAGCGGGCACTCCTACGAGCAGTACTTC.